These 20 T cell receptor beta chains came from one sample sequenced in a study of cytomegalovirus exposure and HLA in healthy donors. Profiling relied on immunoSEQ multiplex PCR, and the TCRdb table lists in-frame clones only, not all of them. This table holds about 150,000 clones, approximately 80% found once. The sequencing input was PBMCs. The origin of the receptors is a man in his thirties or forties in good health and CMV-seropositive.

The J gene is TRBJ2-3, the V gene TRBV11-1; 10 bases agree with TRBD2. The germline gives CDR1 SGHAT, CDR2 FQDESV (reference sequence). CDR3 length equals 16 residues. V shed 0 bases and J 6 bases; nucleotides not matched to a gene: 6. The CDR3 sequence: CASSLAWTSGLDTQYF. In DNA, the CDR3 is TGTGCCAGCAGCTTAGCGTGGACTAGCGGCTTGGATACGCAGTATTTT.

The rearrangement joins TRBV27 to TRBJ1-1, with D perhaps TRBD1 (6 bases). The CDR3 contains 19 residues. Trimming cost V 2 bases and J 1 base, with 23 bases left between them. Germline V CDR1 and CDR2: MNHEY, SMNVEV (reference sequence). CDR3 DNA sequence: TGTGCCAGCAGTTTACTACAGGGTATACTACTAACACCGAACACTGAAGCTTTCTTT. This encodes CASSLLQGILLTPNTEAFF.

This chain links TRBV27 with TRBJ2-7, with 9 positions matching TRBD2. Germline V gene data show CDR1 as MNHEY and CDR2 as SMNVEV (reference sequence). V shed 9 bases and J 3 bases; nucleotides not matched to a gene: 21. This CDR3 contains 18 residues. CDR3 sequence reads: CARPERGGRAVFIYEQYF. CDR3 DNA sequence: TGTGCCAGGCCAGAACGGGGCGGGAGGGCCGTATTTATCTACGAGCAGTACTTC.

V usage is TRBV4-3 and J usage is TRBJ2-3, with D tentatively TRBD1 (5 bases). Germline assignment: CDR1 LGHNA and CDR2 YSLEER. There are 15 residues in the CDR3. V was cut by 4 bases and J by 0 bases, with 11 bases left in between. CDR3 residues: CASSPTGVSTDTQYF. DNA for the CDR3: TGCGCCAGCAGCCCTACAGGAGTGAGCACAGATACGCAGTATTTT.

This clone was recorded only once. The rearrangement links TRBV5-1 to TRBJ2-7; D is perhaps TRBD1 (5 bases). This CDR3 contains 16 residues. Deletions cut 0 bases from V and 5 bases from J, with 18 bases between. The germline V gene encodes CDR1 SGHRS and CDR2 YFSETQ. CDR3 bases: TGCGCCAGCAGCTTGGGGTTAAAACAGGAGTCCCACGAGCAGTACTTC. This translates into CASSLGLKQESHEQYF.

J is TRBJ2-6 and V is TRBV11-3; tentative D call: TRBD2 (6 bases). Trimming took 4 bases from V and 1 from J, leaving 8 bases between them. The CDR3 contains 15 residues. The germline CDR1 and CDR2 sequences are SGHNT and YENEEA. In DNA, the CDR3 is TGTGCCAGCAGCTCCGGGGGATCTGGGGCCAACGTCCTGACTTTC. Its protein product is CASSSGGSGANVLTF.

The chain joins TRBV7-3 to TRBJ1-1, with D possibly being TRBD1 (5 bases). V lost 4 bases and J lost 0, with 6 bases in between. From germline, CDR1 is SGHTA and CDR2 FQGTGA. This CDR3 spans 13 amino acids. The CDR3 DNA follows: TGTGCCAGCAGCTCGGGGGTGAACACTGAAGCTTTCTTT. Translating gives CASSSGVNTEAFF.

The chain combines TRBV11-3 with TRBJ2-1, with D possibly TRBD2 on 6 matching bases. Per germline, CDR1 SGHNT and CDR2 YENEEA. V lost 1 base, J lost 1 base, and 11 bases lay in between. This CDR3 contains 16 residues. CDR3 bases: TGTGCCAGCAGCTTAGGGCTAGGAGGGTCCTACAATGAGCAGTTCTTC. Amino acids: CASSLGLGGSYNEQFF.

The V gene is TRBV7-9, the J gene TRBJ1-1; 7 nucleotides align to TRBD1. The ends lost 2 bases at V and 7 bases at J; junction bases unmatched: 7. This CDR3 has 14 residues. Germline assignment: CDR1 SEHNR and CDR2 FQNEAQ (reference sequence). CDR3 in amino acids: CASSLFSGGGEAFF. The CDR3 DNA is TGTGCCAGCAGCTTATTTTCAGGGGGAGGTGAAGCTTTCTTT.

V is TRBV6-5 and J is TRBJ1-1, with D possibly matching TRBD1 (5 bases). V lost 0 bases and J 1 base, leaving 9 bases between the germline ends. CDR1 is MNHEY and CDR2 is SVGAGI in the germline V gene. This CDR3 comprises 15 residues. CDR3 in amino acids: CASSYSATGNTEAFF. CDR3 sequence (DNA): TGTGCCAGCAGTTACTCGGCTACAGGGAACACTGAAGCTTTCTTT.

J is TRBJ1-2 and V is TRBV6-1, with D tentatively TRBD1 (5 bases). This CDR3 is built from 14 residues. CDR1 and CDR2 (germline): MNHNS, SASEGT. V lost 6 bases to trimming and J lost 1 base, with 12 bases between them. The CDR3 sequence: CASSRDSLNYGYTF. In DNA, the CDR3 is TGTGCCAGCAGCCGGGACTCACTTAACTATGGCTACACCTTC.

The rearrangement joins TRBV2 to TRBJ2-7; D is undetermined. V lost 8 bases and J 4 bases, leaving 9 bases between the germline ends. The CDR3 extends over 11 amino acids. CDR1 and CDR2 from the germline V gene are SNHLY and FYNNEI. CDR3 sequence reads: CASQNSYEQYF. In nucleotides, the CDR3 is TGTGCCAGCCAGAACAGTTACGAGCAGTACTTC.

This chain connects TRBV9 to TRBJ1-2; perhaps TRBD1 as D (6 bases). This CDR3 has 14 amino acids. Germline CDR1 SGDLS, CDR2 YYNGEE. Trimming shortened V by 0 bases and J by 8 bases, and 14 bases separated the two germline ends. The chain's CDR3 is CASSVGGGARGYTF. The CDR3 DNA is TGTGCCAGCAGCGTAGGTGGGGGGGCAAGGGGCTACACCTTC.

This rearrangement joins TRBV6-5 to TRBJ2-7; TRBD1 is a possible D gene (5 bases). The CDR3 loop spans 14 amino acids. Germline V gene sequence: CDR1 MNHEY, CDR2 SVGAGI. The ends were cut back, 5 bases at V and 0 bases at J, with 11 bases in the middle. The CDR3 coding sequence is TGTGCCAGCAGTCCCGACAGTTACTCCTACGAGCAGTACTTC. This gives the protein CASSPDSYSYEQYF.

The V call is TRBV5-6, the J call TRBJ2-2; D not resolved. The V end lost 2 bases, the J end lost 4 bases, and 15 bases lay between the germline ends. Germline V gives CDR1 SGHDT, CDR2 YYEEEE. This CDR3 has 16 residues. For the CDR3, the DNA is TGTGCCAGCAGCTTCCGAACTCCAAGGAGCACCGGGGAGCTGTTTTTT. Translated: CASSFRTPRSTGELFF.

J is TRBJ1-2 and V is TRBV6-5; no clear D. The CDR3 extends over 14 amino acids. V was shortened by 4 bases and J by 4 bases, with 13 bases between the two germline ends. Germline V lookup: CDR1 MNHEY, CDR2 SVGAGI. The CDR3 coding sequence is TGTGCCAGCAGTTCGGGAGGACGGACCTATGGCTACACCTTC. It specifies CASSSGGRTYGYTF.

The chain uses TRBV11-2 and TRBJ2-1; 9 nucleotides line up with TRBD2. Germline CDR1 is SGHAT and CDR2 is FQNNGV. This CDR3 has 19 residues. J was trimmed by 6 bases and V by 3 bases; bases with no gene match: 18. CDR3 in DNA: TGTGCCAGCAGCTTTTCACGGAGCGTATGGCGGGAGGGCCCCAATGAGCAGTTCTTC. Its protein product is CASSFSRSVWREGPNEQFF.

This chain links TRBV7-2 with TRBJ2-7; D not certain. CDR3 length: 14 amino acids. Looked up from germline, CDR1 is SGHTA and CDR2 is FQGNSA. V was trimmed by 4 bases and J by 0 bases, leaving 10 bases between them. The CDR3 protein is CASSYGGFSYEQYF. The CDR3, as DNA: TGTGCCAGCAGCTATGGCGGCTTCTCCTACGAGCAGTACTTC.

CDR3 nucleotide sequence: TGTGCCAGCATGTCCCTATATAATTCACCCCTCCACTTT. Encoded protein: CASMSLYNSPLHF. The chain combines TRBV2 with TRBJ1-6; no clear D. V lost 7 bases and J lost 4, with 8 bases in between. Germline V gene data show CDR1 as SNHLY and CDR2 as FYNNEI. The CDR3 is 13 residues long.

The chain is built from TRBV5-4 and TRBJ1-2; TRBD1 agrees at 7 bases. After removal of 1 base from V and 3 bases from J, the junction contained 6 bases not matched to a gene. Germline values: CDR1 SGHNT, CDR2 YYREEE (reference sequence). The CDR3 length is 15 residues. The CDR3 DNA reads as TGTGCCAGCAGCTTGCCAAGACAGGGAGACTATGGCTACACCTTC. Its translation: CASSLPRQGDYGYTF.